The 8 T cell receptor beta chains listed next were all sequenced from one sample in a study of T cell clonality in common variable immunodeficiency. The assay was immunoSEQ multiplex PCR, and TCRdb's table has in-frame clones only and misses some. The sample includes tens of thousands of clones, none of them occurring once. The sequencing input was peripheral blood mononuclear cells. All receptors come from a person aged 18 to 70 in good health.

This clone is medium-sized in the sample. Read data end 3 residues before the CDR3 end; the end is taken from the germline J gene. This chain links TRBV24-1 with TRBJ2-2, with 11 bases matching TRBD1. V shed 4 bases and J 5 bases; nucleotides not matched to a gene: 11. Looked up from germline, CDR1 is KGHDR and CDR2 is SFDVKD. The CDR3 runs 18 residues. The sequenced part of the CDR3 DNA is TGTGCCACCAGTGAACCGGACAGGGGGCAACGGAAGACCGGGGAG. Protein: CATSEPDRGQRKTGE. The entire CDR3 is CATSEPDRGQRKTGELFF.

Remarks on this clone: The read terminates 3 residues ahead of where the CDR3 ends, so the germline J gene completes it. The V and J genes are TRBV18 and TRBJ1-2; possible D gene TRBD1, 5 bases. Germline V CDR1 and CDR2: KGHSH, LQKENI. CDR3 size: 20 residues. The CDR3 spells CASSPMGLAGEKGGSYDYTF. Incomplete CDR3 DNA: TGTGCCAGCTCACCAATGGGACTAGCGGGAGAAAAAGGTGGTTCGTACGAC.

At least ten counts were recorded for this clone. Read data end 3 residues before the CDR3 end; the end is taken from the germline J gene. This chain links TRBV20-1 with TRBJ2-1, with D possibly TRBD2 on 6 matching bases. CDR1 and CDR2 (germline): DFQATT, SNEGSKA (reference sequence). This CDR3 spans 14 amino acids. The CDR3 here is CSAPQGREVNEQFF. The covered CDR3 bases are TGCAGCGCGCCGCAGGGCAGGGAGGTCAATGAG.

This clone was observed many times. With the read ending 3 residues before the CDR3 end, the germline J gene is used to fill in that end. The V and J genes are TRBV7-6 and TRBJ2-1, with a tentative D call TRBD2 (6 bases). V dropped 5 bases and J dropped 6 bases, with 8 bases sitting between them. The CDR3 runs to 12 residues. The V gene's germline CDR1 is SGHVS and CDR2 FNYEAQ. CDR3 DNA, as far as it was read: TGTGCCAGCAGCGCGGGACTCAATGAG. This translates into CASSAGLNE. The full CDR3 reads CASSAGLNEQFF. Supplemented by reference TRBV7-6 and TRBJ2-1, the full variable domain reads GAGVSQSPRYKVTKRGQDVALRCDPISGHVSLYWYRQALGQGPEFLTYFNYEAQQDKSGLPNDRFSAERPEGSISTLTIQRTEQRDSAMYRCASSAGLNEQFFGPGTRLTVL.

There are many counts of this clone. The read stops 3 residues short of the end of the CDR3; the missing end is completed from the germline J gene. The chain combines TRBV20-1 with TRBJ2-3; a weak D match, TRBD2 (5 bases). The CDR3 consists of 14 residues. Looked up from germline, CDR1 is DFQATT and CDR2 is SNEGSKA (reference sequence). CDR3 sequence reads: CSARDPRTQETQYF. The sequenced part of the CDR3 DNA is TGCAGTGCTAGAGATCCCCGGACTCAAGAGACG.

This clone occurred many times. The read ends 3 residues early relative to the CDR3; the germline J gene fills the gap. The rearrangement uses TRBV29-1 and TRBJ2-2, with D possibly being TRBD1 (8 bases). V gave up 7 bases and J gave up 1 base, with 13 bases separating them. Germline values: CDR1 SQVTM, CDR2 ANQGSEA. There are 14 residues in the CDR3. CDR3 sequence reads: CSGGGTGNTGELFF. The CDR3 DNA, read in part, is TGCAGCGGGGGGGGGACAGGGAACACCGGGGAG.

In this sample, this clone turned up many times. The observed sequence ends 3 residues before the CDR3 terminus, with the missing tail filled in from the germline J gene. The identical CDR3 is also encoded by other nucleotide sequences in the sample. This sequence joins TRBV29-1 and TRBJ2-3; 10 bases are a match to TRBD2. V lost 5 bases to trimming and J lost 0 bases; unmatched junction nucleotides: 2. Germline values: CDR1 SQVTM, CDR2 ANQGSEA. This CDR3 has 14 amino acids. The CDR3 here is CSVQRGGSTDTQYF. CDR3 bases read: TGCAGCGTTCAGCGGGGGGGAAGCACAGATACG.

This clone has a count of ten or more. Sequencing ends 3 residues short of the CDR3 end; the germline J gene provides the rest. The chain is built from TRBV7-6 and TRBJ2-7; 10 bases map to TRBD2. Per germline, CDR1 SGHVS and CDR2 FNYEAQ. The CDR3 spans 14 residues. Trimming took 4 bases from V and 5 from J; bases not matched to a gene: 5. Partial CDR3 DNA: TGTGCCAGCAGCTATCCTAGCGGGAGTAACGAG. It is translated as CASSYPSGSNE. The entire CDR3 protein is CASSYPSGSNEQYF.